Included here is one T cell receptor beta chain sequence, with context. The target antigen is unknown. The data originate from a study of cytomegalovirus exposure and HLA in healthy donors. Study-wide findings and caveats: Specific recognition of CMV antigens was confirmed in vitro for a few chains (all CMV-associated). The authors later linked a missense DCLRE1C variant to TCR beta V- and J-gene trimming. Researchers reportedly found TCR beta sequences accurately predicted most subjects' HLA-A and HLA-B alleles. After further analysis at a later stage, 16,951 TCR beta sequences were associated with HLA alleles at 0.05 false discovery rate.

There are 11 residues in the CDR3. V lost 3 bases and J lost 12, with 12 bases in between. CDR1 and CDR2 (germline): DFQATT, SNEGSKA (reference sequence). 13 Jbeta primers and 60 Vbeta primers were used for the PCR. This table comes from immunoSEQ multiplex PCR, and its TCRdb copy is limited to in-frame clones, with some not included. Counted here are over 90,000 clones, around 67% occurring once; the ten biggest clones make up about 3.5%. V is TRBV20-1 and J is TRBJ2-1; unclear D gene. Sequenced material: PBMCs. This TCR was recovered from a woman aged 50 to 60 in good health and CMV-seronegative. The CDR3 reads CSASEAFRQFF. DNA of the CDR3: TGCAGTGCTAGTGAGGCATTCCGGCAGTTCTTC.